The entry that follows covers one T cell receptor (beta chain) sequence. The CDR3 sequence is 17 residues long. Trimming shortened V by 0 bases and J by 1 base, and 15 bases separated the two germline ends. CDR1 is ENHRY and CDR2 is SYGVKD in the germline V gene. The data stem from a study of shared clonotypes between healthy human individuals. Study-wide background: Each donor had three CD4 naive, three CD4 memory, two CD8 naive and one CD8 memory plate.

Profiled with immunoSEQ multiplex PCR; TCRdb holds only in-frame clones, not every one. Of some 500,000 clones in the sample, 96% were seen once. The source is a woman in her twenties or thirties in good health. This rearrangement joins TRBV10-3 to TRBJ2-5; D is ambiguous. Sequencing was performed on naive CD4+ T cells sorted from blood. As for subset: CD45RA+ positively selected. As DNA, the CDR3 is TGTGCCATCAGTGAGTCGATGGAGCTAGGGATCCAAGAGACCCAGTACTTC. Protein sequence: CAISESMELGIQETQYF.